This paragraph reports one T cell receptor (beta chain). Its antigen is as yet unknown. The entry originates in a study of T-cell memory formation after mild COVID-19. General study results and limits: Several responding clones turned up in pre-infection memory, indicating that cross-reactive memory may have taken part.

V dropped 4 bases and J dropped 4; count of bases not matched to a gene: 10. This CDR3 region has 16 residues. The germline gives CDR1 SGHRS, CDR2 YFSETQ. Using constant-segment primers, 5'RACE produced TCR alpha and TCR beta cDNA libraries carrying sample barcodes and UMIs. TCRdb re-derived calls from the 5' RACE reads in MiXCR, one entry per CDR3 protein. Of some 450,000 distinct CDR3 sequences detected, 20% appear once; the ten largest clones hold 7.5% to 9.5%. The chain recombines TRBV5-1 with TRBJ1-2, with 10 bases lining up with TRBD1. Sequencing used PBMCs or a T cell subset sorted from them (not recorded which). The clonotype was recovered from an adult woman who had mild COVID-19 (a few samples of this study predate the infection). Cell type and time point are not known. CDR3 sequence: CASSPPWTGGGYGYTF. The CDR3 DNA follows: TGCGCCAGCAGCCCCCCTTGGACAGGGGGAGGCTATGGCTACACCTTC.